This TCR beta chain was identified in a study of blood T cell repertoires in COVID-19. The protocol was immunoSEQ multiplex PCR, while the TCRdb copy is restricted to in-frame clones and leaves out a portion. In the table there are 350,000 to 400,000 clones, around 89% of which are singletons. Trimming stripped 6 bases from V and 6 bases from J, with 20 bases between. This CDR3 region has 15 residues. CDR1 and CDR2 (germline): MNHEY, SVGAGI. This chain connects TRBV6-5 to TRBJ1-2; D gene ambiguous. This sequence was found in a woman aged 30 to 39 with acute COVID-19. The sample taken for sequencing was PBMCs or T cells enriched from blood (not recorded which). CDR3 region: CASSSSPGSRDGYTF. CDR3 bases: TGTGCCAGCAGCTCCTCCCCGGGGAGCCGAGATGGCTACACCTTC.